The 29 T cell receptor beta chains below were found in one sample sequenced in a study of T cell repertoires in cytomegalovirus infection. TCRdb analysed the reads with MiXCR anew, one entry per CDR3 protein. This table holds hundreds of thousands of distinct CDR3 sequences, 20% to 30% found once. Sample: CD8+ T cells from PBMCs. These TCRs come from a human donor in good health (CMV status not recorded). Some clones in this sample may be carry-over from other donors' samples.

The chain employs TRBV7-9 and TRBJ1-5, with D unclear. In germline, CDR1 is SEHNR, CDR2 FQNEAQ (reference sequence). The CDR3 runs to 15 residues. V was shortened by 0 bases and J by 4 bases, with 10 bases between the two germline ends. CDR3 protein: CASSLALAANQPQHF. The CDR3 DNA reads TGTGCCAGCAGCTTAGCGCTGGCAGCTAATCAGCCCCAGCATTTT.

This clonotype showed up just a few times. This chain joins TRBV5-4 and TRBJ2-7; 7 bases agree with TRBD2. The CDR3 length is 14 residues. Per germline, CDR1 SGHNT and CDR2 YYREEE (reference sequence). The J segment lost 6 bases and the V segment lost 0 bases, leaving 6 bases of the junction unmatched. CDR3 nucleotides: TGTGCCAGCAGCTTGGATCTTCGCGGGAGCGAGCAGTACGTC. The encoded protein is CASSLDLRGSEQYV.

The chain carries TRBV9 and TRBJ1-2; no definite D call. Germline assignment: CDR1 SGDLS and CDR2 YYNGEE. This CDR3 has 11 amino acids. The ends were cut back, 5 bases at V and 5 bases at J, with 7 bases in the middle. The CDR3 sequence is CASRADYGYTF. In DNA, the CDR3 is TGTGCCAGCAGGGCAGATTATGGCTACACCTTC. Supplemented by reference TRBV9 and TRBJ1-2, the full variable domain reads DSGVTQTPKHLITATGQRVTLRCSPRSGDLSVYWYQQSLDQGLQFLIQYYNGEERAKGNILERFSAQQFPDLHSELNLSSLELGDSALYFCASRADYGYTFGSGTRLTVV.

This clonotype was seen many times. The chain combines TRBV19 with TRBJ1-1, with 7 bases fitting TRBD1. This CDR3 comprises 15 residues. Germline CDR1 and CDR2: LNHDA and SQIVND (reference sequence). Trimming at V came to 5 bases and at J to 1 base, leaving 7 bases not matched to a gene. CDR3 sequence: CASSPLRGRNTEAFF. The CDR3 DNA is TGTGCCAGTAGTCCCCTGAGGGGGCGGAACACTGAAGCTTTCTTT.

This clonotype was seen more than once but under ten times. The chain links TRBV29-1 to TRBJ1-2, with 11 nucleotides matching TRBD1. Germline V gene sequence: CDR1 SQVTM, CDR2 ANQGSEA. The CDR3 has 13 residues. J lost 2 bases, V lost 5 bases, and 1 base had no gene match. In DNA form, the CDR3 reads TGCAGCGTTCGGACAGGGGGCAACTATGGCTACACCTTC. It yields the protein CSVRTGGNYGYTF.

This rearrangement joins TRBV28 to TRBJ2-2; the D gene is possibly TRBD2 (5 bases). CDR1 and CDR2 from the germline V gene are MDHEN and SYDVKM. This CDR3 has 17 amino acids. The germline V and J ends were trimmed by 4 bases and 1 base, with 16 bases remaining between them. In DNA, the CDR3 is TGTGCCAGCAGTTACCGGGAAAAGGCGTTGAACACCGGGGAGCTGTTTTTT. Protein sequence: CASSYREKALNTGELFF.

This clonotype was found a few times. This chain connects TRBV20-1 to TRBJ1-3; D is uncertain. From germline, CDR1 is DFQATT and CDR2 SNEGSKA (reference sequence). The CDR3 length is 14 residues. Trimming removed 0 bases at V and 0 bases at J, with 6 bases between. CDR3 in amino acids: CSARDYNSGNTIYF. CDR3 bases: TGCAGTGCTAGAGATTACAACTCTGGAAACACCATATATTTT.

At least ten counts were recorded for this clonotype. The V call is TRBV7-9, the J call TRBJ1-3, with TRBD1 identical over 7 bases. There are 15 residues in the CDR3. Trimming took 4 bases from V and 2 from J; bases not matched to a gene: 5. Germline V gives CDR1 SEHNR, CDR2 FQNEAQ (reference sequence). CDR3 region: CASSSPGTAGNTIYF. Written as DNA, the CDR3 is TGTGCCAGCAGCTCCCCCGGGACAGCTGGAAACACCATATATTTT. The variable domain in full, completed from reference TRBV7-9 and TRBJ1-3, reads DTGVSQNPRHKITKRGQNVTFRCDPISEHNRLYWYRQTLGQGPEFLTYFQNEAQLEKSRLLSDRFSAERPKGSFSTLEIQRTEQGDSAMYLCASSSPGTAGNTIYFGEGSWLTVV.

This clonotype was picked up many times. The V call is TRBV7-6, the J call TRBJ1-1, with no clear D. This CDR3 has 11 amino acids. V was clipped by 8 bases and J by 2 bases, with 6 bases between them. The germline V gene encodes CDR1 SGHVS and CDR2 FNYEAQ. CDR3 residues: CASFSNTEAFF. The CDR3 DNA reads TGTGCCAGCTTCAGTAACACTGAAGCTTTCTTT.

On this clonotype itself: Possible read error: a much larger clone is one base away. The V gene is TRBV6-2 or TRBV6-3, the J gene TRBJ1-5; possibly TRBD1 for D (5 bases). The V end was cut by 4 bases, the J end by 6 bases, with 10 bases between. From germline, CDR1 is MNHEY and CDR2 SVGEGT. This CDR3 spans 13 amino acids. The CDR3 DNA reads as TGTGCCAGCAGTTTTGCGGGACGTCAGCCCCAGCATTTT. It translates to CASSFAGRQPQHF.

J is TRBJ2-1 and V is TRBV5-1, with TRBD1 identical over 8 bases. V was clipped by 5 bases and J by 5 bases; unmatched bases: 18. Germline V gene lookup returns CDR1 SGHRS and CDR2 YFSETQ. This CDR3 region has 18 residues. The DNA of the CDR3 is TGCGCCAGCAGGTTCCGGACAGGGACCAATCTACTGGACAATGAGCAGTTCTTC. Translation: CASRFRTGTNLLDNEQFF.

The chain combines TRBV6-6 with TRBJ1-1; D possibly corresponds to TRBD1 (5 bases). In germline, CDR1 is MNHNY, CDR2 SVGAGI (reference sequence). V was trimmed by 6 bases and J by 3 bases, leaving 14 bases between them. The CDR3 is 14 residues long. CDR3 sequence: CASSSDRPDTEAFF. The CDR3, as DNA: TGTGCCAGCAGCAGCGACAGACCCGACACTGAAGCTTTCTTT.

In this sample, this clonotype turned up many times. The V and J genes are TRBV12-3 or TRBV12-4 and TRBJ1-1; no firm D call. The CDR3 spans 12 residues. V was shortened by 1 base and J by 7 bases, with 7 bases between the two germline ends. In DNA, the CDR3 is TGTGCCAGCAGTTTAGGGAGGCTTGAAGCTTTCTTT. This codes for CASSLGRLEAFF.

This clonotype came up many times. The chain has TRBV19 and TRBJ1-2, with TRBD1 as a possible D gene (6 bases). The CDR3 is 16 amino acids. V shed 2 bases and J shed 6 bases, with 19 bases lying between them. In germline, CDR1 is LNHDA, CDR2 SQIVND (reference sequence). The CDR3 DNA is TGTGCCAGTAGTATACCCAGGGGATCGAGTCAGGATGGCTACACCTTC. It encodes CASSIPRGSSQDGYTF.

The V and J genes are TRBV2 and TRBJ2-1, with TRBD2 identical over 7 bases. The junction had 3 bases not matched to a gene; V was cut back by 7 bases and J by 9 bases. The CDR3 spans 11 residues. In germline, CDR1 is SNHLY, CDR2 FYNNEI. The CDR3 here is CASKGRAEQFF. CDR3 sequence (DNA): TGTGCCAGCAAAGGGAGGGCTGAGCAGTTCTTC.

At least ten counts were recorded for this clonotype. This chain uses TRBV11-2 with TRBJ2-1; no clear D gene. This CDR3 spans 14 amino acids. Trimming cost V 3 bases and J 2 bases, with 8 bases left between them. In germline, CDR1 is SGHAT, CDR2 FQNNGV. CDR3 bases: TGTGCCAGCAGCTTTGGCGTTCCCTACAATGAGCAGTTCTTC. Amino acid sequence: CASSFGVPYNEQFF.

The rearrangement joins TRBV12-3 or TRBV12-4 to TRBJ2-5; 8 bases map to TRBD1. V lost 3 bases, J lost 0 bases, and 6 bases stayed unmatched. CDR3 length: 16 residues. CDR3 amino acids: CASSFRAGGHQETQYF. In DNA form, the CDR3 reads TGTGCCAGCAGTTTTCGGGCAGGGGGCCACCAAGAGACCCAGTACTTC.

Only a few counts were recorded for this clonotype. This chain connects TRBV2 to TRBJ2-1, with 7 nucleotides matching TRBD2. Germline assignment: CDR1 SNHLY and CDR2 FYNNEI. With V trimmed by 2 bases and J by 0 bases, 13 bases remained unmatched. There are 19 residues in the CDR3. The CDR3: CASSETTSPQHISYNEQFF. DNA for the CDR3: TGTGCCAGCAGTGAAACGACTAGCCCGCAGCATATCTCCTACAATGAGCAGTTCTTC.

This CDR3 reads CASSHRVERGGLRETQYF. The DNA for the CDR3 is TGTGCCAGCAGCCACCGAGTAGAGCGGGGGGGCCTCCGAGAGACCCAGTACTTC. The genes are TRBV28 and TRBJ2-5, with 10 nucleotides matching TRBD2. V dropped 6 bases and J dropped 4; count of bases not matched to a gene: 17. The CDR3 runs 18 residues. From germline, CDR1 is MDHEN and CDR2 SYDVKM.

The V gene is TRBV5-4, the J gene TRBJ2-3; TRBD2 might be the D (7 bases). CDR1 is SGHNT, CDR2 YYREEE, per germline (reference sequence). Trimming removed 3 bases at V and 1 base at J, with 15 bases between. The CDR3 totals 16 residues. The CDR3 loop is CASSWGGGGGTDTQYF. CDR3 bases: TGTGCCAGCAGCTGGGGGGGCGGGGGCGGCACAGATACGCAGTATTTT.

This clonotype has at least ten counts. The chain links TRBV7-8 to TRBJ2-1; tentatively, D is TRBD1 or TRBD2 (5 bases each). Germline V gene lookup returns CDR1 SGHVS and CDR2 FQNEAQ. The CDR3 length is 14 residues. V was trimmed by 1 base and J by 9 bases, leaving 13 bases between them. This CDR3 reads CASSLGYGGREQFF. The CDR3, as DNA: TGTGCCAGCAGCTTAGGGTATGGGGGACGTGAGCAGTTCTTC.

This rearrangement joins TRBV12-3 or TRBV12-4 to TRBJ2-2; no firm D call. The length of the CDR3 is 14 residues. V was shortened by 7 bases and J by 7 bases, with 16 bases between the two germline ends. The CDR3 DNA reads TGTGCCAGCAACCGGGCAGGCGGTAGCGGGGAGCTGTTTTTT. It yields the protein CASNRAGGSGELFF.

V gene TRBV27 combines with J gene TRBJ1-2; D is unresolved. In germline, CDR1 is MNHEY, CDR2 SMNVEV (reference sequence). The CDR3 extends over 15 amino acids. The ends were cut back, 2 bases at V and 3 bases at J, with 13 bases in the middle. The CDR3 nucleotides read TGTGCCAGCAGTTTAAAAGGCGTATCAGACTATGGCTACACCTTC. It yields the protein CASSLKGVSDYGYTF.

Ten or more counts support this clonotype. V gene TRBV28 combines with J gene TRBJ2-1; D call uncertain. Trimming pared 6 bases from V and 0 bases from J, leaving 12 bases between. The germline V gene has CDR1 MDHEN and CDR2 SYDVKM. The CDR3 totals 15 residues. CDR3 loop: CASSPLKSSYNEQFF. The CDR3 DNA reads as TGTGCCAGCAGCCCACTTAAGAGCTCCTACAATGAGCAGTTCTTC.

At least ten counts were recorded for this clonotype. The chain has TRBV5-6 and TRBJ2-2; tentative D call: TRBD2 (5 bases). Between the trimmed V and J ends, which lost 1 base and 3 bases, there was a span of 7 bases. The V gene's germline CDR1 is SGHDT and CDR2 YYEEEE. This CDR3 comprises 14 residues. CDR3 bases: TGTGCCAGCAGCTTGCCGGGGTACACCGGGGAGCTGTTTTTT. It encodes CASSLPGYTGELFF.

This clonotype was seen a handful of times. The V and J genes are TRBV19 and TRBJ1-5; D is undetermined. The germline V gene has CDR1 LNHDA and CDR2 SQIVND (reference sequence). V gave up 5 bases and J gave up 4 bases, with 18 bases separating them. There are 16 residues in the CDR3. The CDR3 DNA reads TGTGCCAGTAGTCGGCGGACGGATCTTCCAAATCAGCCCCAGCATTTT. This sequence encodes CASSRRTDLPNQPQHF. The variable domain in full, completed from reference TRBV19 and TRBJ1-5, reads DGGITQSPKYLFRKEGQNVTLSCEQNLNHDAMYWYRQDPGQGLRLIYYSQIVNDFQKGDIAEGYSVSREKKESFPLTVTSAQKNPTAFYLCASSRRTDLPNQPQHFGDGTRLSIL.

This clonotype was counted ten times or more. The V and J genes are TRBV29-1 and TRBJ1-1, with 9 bases lining up with TRBD1. This CDR3 has 17 amino acids. Germline CDR1 reads SQVTM; CDR2 reads ANQGSEA. Germline trimming cut 7 bases from V and 0 bases from J; bases unmatched to any gene: 15. The CDR3 region has the DNA TGCAGCGGCCAAGTTAAGGACAGGGGATATATGAACACTGAAGCTTTCTTT. Protein product: CSGQVKDRGYMNTEAFF.

The chain links TRBV7-8 to TRBJ2-4, with 9 bases fitting TRBD2. The CDR3 contains 15 residues. Trimming at V came to 4 bases and at J to 3 bases, leaving 4 bases not matched to a gene. Per germline, CDR1 SGHVS and CDR2 FQNEAQ. The CDR3, as DNA: TGTGCCAGCAGCTCCGAAGCGGGGGGCAAAAACATTCAGTACTTC. Amino acid sequence: CASSSEAGGKNIQYF.

The chain employs TRBV7-6 and TRBJ2-5; either TRBD1 or TRBD2 may fit D (5 bases each). Trimming left V 6 bases short and J 1 base short, with 18 bases between. The CDR3 sequence is 16 residues long. Germline values: CDR1 SGHVS, CDR2 FNYEAQ. For the CDR3, the DNA is TGTGCCAGCAGGCATGTGGGGGTCCCCCTCCAAGAGACCCAGTACTTC. Encoded protein: CASRHVGVPLQETQYF.